This TCR beta chain derives from a study of response to subunit inactivated influenza vaccine. V was trimmed by 0 bases and J by 2 bases, leaving 13 bases between them. From germline, CDR1 is SGHDT and CDR2 YYEEEE. The CDR3 sequence is 16 residues long. TCRdb reprocessed the RT-PCR reads with MiXCR, giving one entry per CDR3 protein. The data hold around 500,000 distinct CDR3 sequences, with 9.5% to 13% observed a single time. This clonotype was seen a few times. Sequencing used PBMCs from blood, obtained 40 to 50 days after vaccination. The V and J genes are TRBV5-6 and TRBJ2-3; D may be TRBD1 (5 bases). The receptor comes from a middle-aged man who received an inactivated influenza vaccine. Here the CDR3 DNA reads TGTGCCAGCAGCTTGGATCAGGGATGGTTCACAGATACGCAGTATTTT. Its translation is CASSLDQGWFTDTQYF. The entire variable domain, with the rest obtained from reference TRBV5-6 and TRBJ2-3, is as follows: DAGVTQSPTHLIKTRGQQVTLRCSPKSGHDTVSWYQQALGQGPQFIFQYYEEEERQRGNFPDRFSGHQFPNYSSELNVNALLLGDSALYLCASSLDQGWFTDTQYFGPGTRLTVL.